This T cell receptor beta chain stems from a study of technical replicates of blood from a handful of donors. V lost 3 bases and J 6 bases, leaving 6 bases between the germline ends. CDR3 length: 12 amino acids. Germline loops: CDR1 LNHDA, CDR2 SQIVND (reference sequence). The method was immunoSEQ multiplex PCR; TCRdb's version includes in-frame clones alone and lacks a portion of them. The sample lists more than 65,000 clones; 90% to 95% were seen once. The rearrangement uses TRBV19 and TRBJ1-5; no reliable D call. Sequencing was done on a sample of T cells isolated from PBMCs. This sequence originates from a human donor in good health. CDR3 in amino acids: CASSITGQPQHF. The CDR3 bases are TGTGCCAGTAGTATTACGGGTCAGCCCCAGCATTTT. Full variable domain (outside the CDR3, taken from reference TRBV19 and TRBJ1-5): DGGITQSPKYLFRKEGQNVTLSCEQNLNHDAMYWYRQDPGQGLRLIYYSQIVNDFQKGDIAEGYSVSREKKESFPLTVTSAQKNPTAFYLCASSITGQPQHFGDGTRLSIL.